What follows are 7 T cell receptor beta chains derived from one specimen sequenced in a study of blood T cell repertoires in COVID-19. The data were produced by immunoSEQ multiplex PCR, yet TCRdb's version contains in-frame clones alone and is incomplete. The table has approximately 200,000 clones, more than 80% seen once. The specimen was PBMCs or T cells enriched from blood (not recorded which). The receptors come from a woman under 30 in a cohort exposed to, infected with or recovered from COVID-19 (not recorded which).

This chain uses TRBV18 with TRBJ1-1, with 8 bases lining up with TRBD1. Germline loops: CDR1 KGHSH, CDR2 LQKENI. Losses at the gene ends were 5 bases for V and 3 bases for J; bases not matched to a gene: 5. The CDR3 loop spans 14 amino acids. The CDR3 DNA is TGTGCCAGCTCAATGACAGGGGAAGACACTGAAGCTTTCTTT. Translated, it gives CASSMTGEDTEAFF.

The chain combines TRBV24-1 with TRBJ2-3, with TRBD2 identical over 7 bases. The CDR3 spans 14 residues. V dropped 6 bases and J dropped 2; count of bases not matched to a gene: 4. Germline CDR1 is KGHDR and CDR2 is SFDVKD. CDR3 loop: CATSLAEPTDTQYF. CDR3 in DNA: TGTGCCACCAGTCTAGCGGAACCCACAGATACGCAGTATTTT.

The chain recombines TRBV3-1 (or the pseudogene TRBV3-2) with TRBJ2-7; D perhaps matches TRBD2 (6 bases). V was shortened by 1 base and J by 1 base, with 14 bases between the two germline ends. Germline CDR1 LGHDT, CDR2 YNNKEL (reference sequence). The CDR3 is 16 amino acids. CDR3 protein: CASSQGPGTSSYEQYF. The CDR3 coding sequence is TGTGCCAGCAGCCAAGGCCCCGGGACTTCATCCTACGAGCAGTACTTC.

This clone was recorded only once. This rearrangement joins TRBV6-5 to TRBJ1-1, with D tentatively TRBD1 (6 bases). Between the trimmed V and J ends, which lost 6 bases and 6 bases, there was a span of 20 bases. This CDR3 has 15 residues. Looked up from germline, CDR1 is MNHEY and CDR2 is SVGAGI. Here the CDR3 reads CASSGRGLTGSEAFF. Here the CDR3 DNA reads TGTGCCAGCAGCGGCAGGGGATTGACTGGCTCTGAAGCTTTCTTT.

The rearrangement joins TRBV20-1 to TRBJ1-5; perhaps TRBD1 as D (6 bases). The germline V and J ends were trimmed by 3 bases and 6 bases, with 15 bases remaining between them. Germline V lookup: CDR1 DFQATT, CDR2 SNEGSKA (reference sequence). The CDR3 runs to 14 residues. As DNA, the CDR3 is TGCAGTGCTAGTCTGGGGGCGACGTTTCAGCCCCAGCATTTT. This gives the protein CSASLGATFQPQHF.

This chain joins TRBV29-1 and TRBJ1-1; D is possibly TRBD1 (6 bases). Between the trimmed V and J ends, which lost 3 bases and 0 bases, there was a span of 14 bases. Germline CDR1 is SQVTM and CDR2 is ANQGSEA. The CDR3 runs to 15 residues. CDR3 nucleotide sequence: TGCAGCGTTGACAGGGGCTGGGGAATGAACACTGAAGCTTTCTTT. Amino acid sequence: CSVDRGWGMNTEAFF.

The chain employs TRBV19 and TRBJ2-7; 7 bases agree with TRBD1. With 2 bases clipped from V and 4 bases from J, the junction kept 14 bases outside the gene matches. The CDR3 loop spans 17 amino acids. The germline V gene has CDR1 LNHDA and CDR2 SQIVND (reference sequence). CDR3 sequence reads: CASSIYPNGQEIYEQYF. The CDR3 coding sequence is TGTGCCAGTAGTATATATCCAAACGGACAGGAGATTTACGAGCAGTACTTC.